This T cell receptor (beta chain) came from a study of blood T cell repertoires in COVID-19. Study overall: Samples taken during acute and convalescent COVID-19 were collected in the United States, Italy and Spain. T cells, B-cell-depleted T cells, or PBMCs supplied cDNA or gDNA.

V lost 0 bases, J lost 4 bases, and 12 bases lay in between. CDR3 length: 16 amino acids. Germline-derived CDR1 and CDR2 are KGHSH and LQKENI. Per the authors' pipeline: Quantification of nucleated cells was approximated via reference gene primer amplification. Data came from immunoSEQ multiplex PCR; TCRdb stores just in-frame clones and leaves some out. That table gives V, J and clone size, and the DNA gave D and trimming. The repertoire holds approximately 150,000 clones, approximately 84% seen once, with about a tenth in the top ten. The chain joins TRBV18 to TRBJ2-2; weak D call: TRBD2 (5 bases). Sequencing was performed on peripheral blood. This receptor was identified in a man aged 65 to 85 with active or convalescent COVID-19. The CDR3 loop reads CASSPPTGRSTGELFF. In nucleotides, the CDR3 is TGTGCCAGCTCACCACCAACGGGGAGAAGCACCGGGGAGCTGTTTTTT.